The 7 T cell receptor beta chains given below trace back to one sample, sequenced in a study of blood T cell repertoires in COVID-19. Assay: immunoSEQ multiplex PCR; the TCRdb copy retains only in-frame clones and omits some. The sample carries tens of thousands of clones, around nine tenths recorded once. The sequencing input was peripheral blood. The source of these receptors is a human donor in a cohort sampled during active COVID-19.

This chain links TRBV3-1 (or the pseudogene TRBV3-2) with TRBJ2-2, with D perhaps matching TRBD2 (6 bases). Germline V gene data show CDR1 as LGHDT and CDR2 as YNNKEL (reference sequence). CDR3 length: 14 residues. The V end was cut by 5 bases, the J end by 8 bases, with 15 bases between. In DNA form, the CDR3 reads TGTGCCAGCAGCGCTCCGGTAGCGGCTGGGGAGCTGTTTTTT. Translated: CASSAPVAAGELFF.

This rearrangement joins TRBV6-6 to TRBJ1-2, with D tentatively TRBD1 (6 bases). Germline CDR1 reads MNHNY; CDR2 reads SVGAGI (reference sequence). This CDR3 region has 17 residues. V gave up 5 bases and J gave up 4 bases, with 23 bases separating them. The CDR3 sequence: CASSPTDAGARGYGYTF. In nucleotides, the CDR3 is TGTGCCAGCAGTCCTACCGATGCGGGGGCCCGGGGCTATGGCTACACCTTC.

J is TRBJ1-1 and V is TRBV7-2; 7 positions agree with TRBD1. V was clipped by 6 bases and J by 4 bases; unmatched bases: 2. This CDR3 region has 12 residues. CDR1 and CDR2 (germline): SGHTA, FQGNSA. This CDR3 is CASSRDSTEAFF. Here the CDR3 DNA reads TGTGCCAGCAGTCGGGACAGCACTGAAGCTTTCTTT.

The chain has TRBV28 and TRBJ1-1; TRBD1 matches at 7 bases. Trimming cost V 4 bases and J 0 bases; bases outside gene matches: 5. Germline V lookup: CDR1 MDHEN, CDR2 SYDVKM. This CDR3 spans 15 amino acids. CDR3 bases: TGTGCCAGCAGTTACAGGGGACTCATGAACACTGAAGCTTTCTTT. Translating it yields CASSYRGLMNTEAFF. Variable domain in full (rest from reference TRBV28 and TRBJ1-1): DVKVTQSSRYLVKRTGEKVFLECVQDMDHENMFWYRQDPGLGLRLIYFSYDVKMKEKGDIPEGYSVSREKKERFSLILESASTNQTSMYLCASSYRGLMNTEAFFGQGTRLTVV.

This clone was observed a handful of times. Germline is not matched at one junction end, which may reflect a read error. J is TRBJ2-1 and V is TRBV15; 9 nucleotides align to TRBD1. CDR1 is LNHNV, CDR2 YYDKDF, per germline (reference sequence). The CDR3 consists of 14 residues. The CDR3 DNA sequence: TGTGCCACCAGCAGAGATCGAGGCCGGGACAGGGTGCTCTTC. Amino acids: CATSRDRGRDRVLF.

The V call is TRBV7-9, the J call TRBJ2-5; 7 bases fit TRBD2. Germline V gives CDR1 SEHNR, CDR2 FQNEAQ (reference sequence). After removal of 11 bases from V and 5 bases from J, the junction contained 20 bases not matched to a gene. CDR3 size: 16 residues. Here the CDR3 DNA reads TGTGCCGGCCAAATCGGGGCGGGAGTGGCTTTTGAGACCCAGTACTTC. Protein product: CAGQIGAGVAFETQYF.

The chain employs TRBV7-9 and TRBJ2-1; D is undetermined. Trimming took off 5 bases at V and 6 bases at J, with 23 bases between the two ends. This CDR3 is built from 17 residues. Germline V gene data show CDR1 as SEHNR and CDR2 as FQNEAQ (reference sequence). The CDR3 sequence: CASSPKWSQMGRNEQFF. The CDR3 coding sequence is TGTGCCAGCAGCCCTAAGTGGTCGCAAATGGGCCGCAATGAGCAGTTCTTC.